One sample yielded the 16 T cell receptor beta chains listed below, sequenced in a study of early T cells in non-severe SARS-CoV-2 infection. TCRdb reprocessed the 5' RACE reads via MiXCR and lists one record per CDR3 protein. This table has roughly 80,000 distinct CDR3 sequences, roughly a sixth appearing once. The sample taken for sequencing was whole blood. The receptors come from an adult who was a healthcare worker with PCR-confirmed SARS-CoV-2 infection or an uninfected control (not recorded which).

CDR3 in amino acids: CSVLPGRNEKLFF. The CDR3, as DNA: TGCAGCGTTCTCCCTGGACGTAATGAAAAACTGTTTTTT. The gene calls are TRBV29-1 and TRBJ1-4; D not certain. This CDR3 has 13 residues. Germline V gene lookup returns CDR1 SQVTM and CDR2 ANQGSEA. V was pared by 5 bases and J by 4 bases, with 11 bases between. The full variable domain, with the rest looked up from reference TRBV29-1 and TRBJ1-4, is SAVISQKPSRDICQRGTSLTIQCQVDSQVTMMFWYRQQPGQSLTLIATANQGSEATYESGFVIDKFPISRPNLTFSTLTVSNMSPEDSSIYLCSVLPGRNEKLFFGSGTQLSVL.

This clonotype was detected only a few times. V and J are TRBV24-1 and TRBJ2-1; no firm D call. Germline-derived CDR1 and CDR2 are KGHDR and SFDVKD. V lost 0 bases and J 6 bases, leaving 11 bases between the germline ends. CDR3 size: 15 residues. CDR3 bases: TGTGCCACCAGTGATTTGTCGCCAGCTAGCAATGAGCAGTTCTTC. This gives the protein CATSDLSPASNEQFF.

The V call is TRBV4-1, the J call TRBJ2-7, with a possible D match to TRBD1 (5 bases). CDR3 length: 14 amino acids. The germline CDR1 and CDR2 sequences are MGHRA and YSYEKL. Trimming stripped 0 bases from V and 2 bases from J, with 8 bases between. The CDR3 protein is CASSQDDSTYEQYF. The CDR3 nucleotides are TGCGCCAGCAGCCAAGATGACAGTACCTACGAGCAGTACTTC.

This clonotype was seen repeatedly, ten times or more. The rearrangement joins TRBV7-8 to TRBJ1-5; D ambiguous. Trimming removed 6 bases from V and 0 bases from J, with 9 bases in between. This CDR3 comprises 14 residues. CDR1 is SGHVS, CDR2 FQNEAQ, per germline. The CDR3 DNA reads TGTGCCAGCAGTGTGGCCCATAGCAATCAGCCCCAGCATTTT. Its protein product is CASSVAHSNQPQHF.

This clonotype was seen ten or more times. The CDR3 loop is CATGPGLAGCRQETQYF. CDR3 DNA sequence: TGTGCCACCGGACCGGGACTAGCGGGATGTAGGCAAGAGACCCAGTACTTC. V and J are TRBV24-1 and TRBJ2-5; 13 positions agree with TRBD2. Germline CDR1 KGHDR, CDR2 SFDVKD. The CDR3 loop spans 17 amino acids. With 9 bases clipped from V and 2 bases from J, the junction kept 11 bases outside the gene matches.

This clonotype has a count of ten or more. This chain uses TRBV12-3 or TRBV12-4 with TRBJ1-5, with TRBD1 matching over 7 bases. V shed 1 base, J shed 4 bases, and the junction held 4 bases outside the gene matches. The CDR3 runs 15 residues. The CDR3 sequence: CASSLGQGVNQPQHF. In DNA form, the CDR3 reads TGTGCCAGCAGTTTAGGACAGGGAGTAAATCAGCCCCAGCATTTT.

The chain employs TRBV29-1 and TRBJ2-5; D is unclear. The CDR3 is made up of 12 amino acids. Looked up from germline, CDR1 is SQVTM and CDR2 is ANQGSEA. Trimming removed 7 bases from V and 4 bases from J, with 13 bases in between. CDR3 amino acids: CSAGRIRETQYF. In nucleotides, the CDR3 is TGCAGCGCGGGTCGAATCCGAGAGACCCAGTACTTC.

This clonotype was seen a handful of times. The chain employs TRBV24-1 and TRBJ2-1; no clear D. V lost 6 bases and J lost 1, with 9 bases in between. This CDR3 is built from 14 residues. Germline CDR1 KGHDR, CDR2 SFDVKD. The CDR3 region is CATSRRPSYNEQFF. The CDR3 region has the DNA TGTGCCACCAGTAGACGGCCTTCCTACAATGAGCAGTTCTTC.

This clonotype was recorded a few times. The gene calls are TRBV11-2 and TRBJ2-7, with unresolved D. The length of the CDR3 is 13 residues. The V gene lost 1 base and the J gene lost 6 bases, with 10 bases spanning the gap. The germline V gene encodes CDR1 SGHAT and CDR2 FQNNGV. Written as DNA, the CDR3 is TGTGCCAGCAGCTTAGTGGTCGGGTTCGAGCAGTACTTC. Protein product: CASSLVVGFEQYF.

This rearrangement joins TRBV5-1 to TRBJ2-2, with TRBD2 as a possible D gene (5 bases). Per the germline V gene, CDR1 is SGHRS and CDR2 is YFSETQ. The CDR3 extends over 16 amino acids. Trimming shortened V by 0 bases and J by 3 bases, and 12 bases separated the two germline ends. CDR3 amino acids: CASSLVLAGDTGELFF. In DNA, the CDR3 is TGCGCCAGCAGCTTGGTGTTGGCCGGGGACACCGGGGAGCTGTTTTTT. Using reference TRBV5-1 and TRBJ2-2 for the parts outside the CDR3, the full variable domain is KAGVTQTPRYLIKTRGQQVTLSCSPISGHRSVSWYQQTPGQGLQFLFEYFSETQRNKGNFPGRFSGRQFSNSRSEMNVSTLELGDSALYLCASSLVLAGDTGELFFGEGSRLTVL.

This chain links TRBV11-2 with TRBJ1-4; 9 bases map to TRBD1. V lost 5 bases to trimming and J lost 7 bases; unmatched junction nucleotides: 8. The CDR3 totals 15 residues. Germline loops: CDR1 SGHAT, CDR2 FQNNGV. The CDR3 DNA sequence: TGTGCCAGCAGCCATACAGGGGGCGTCCTTGAAAAACTGTTTTTT. Protein: CASSHTGGVLEKLFF.

V is TRBV9 and J is TRBJ1-6; D possibly corresponds to TRBD1 (5 bases). Germline CDR1 is SGDLS and CDR2 is YYNGEE. Trimming took 1 base from V and 9 from J, leaving 8 bases between them. The CDR3 spans 13 residues. The CDR3 loop reads CASSVQGGSPLHF. The CDR3 DNA sequence: TGTGCCAGCAGCGTACAGGGAGGTTCACCCCTCCACTTT.

V gene TRBV20-1 combines with J gene TRBJ1-1, with 7 bases that match TRBD1. Per the germline V gene, CDR1 is DFQATT and CDR2 is SNEGSKA (reference sequence). The CDR3 is made up of 15 amino acids. Trimming cost V 2 bases and J 7 bases; bases outside gene matches: 13. This CDR3 reads CSARNSRDSFFEAFF. As DNA, the CDR3 is TGCAGTGCTAGAAACAGCCGGGACAGCTTTTTTGAAGCTTTCTTT.

This clonotype was seen ten or more times. The chain joins TRBV5-4 to TRBJ2-2; possibly TRBD2 for D (6 bases). The CDR3 spans 15 residues. The ends were cut back, 4 bases at V and 1 base at J, with 11 bases in the middle. Germline CDR1 reads SGHNT; CDR2 reads YYREEE (reference sequence). The CDR3 coding sequence is TGTGCCAGCAGCCCCGGGACTCAGAACACCGGGGAGCTGTTTTTT. Residues: CASSPGTQNTGELFF.

The V call is TRBV5-6, the J call TRBJ1-1; 9 bases are a match to TRBD1. V trimming: 3 bases; J trimming: 3 bases; junction bases outside the gene matches: 6. Germline CDR1 is SGHDT and CDR2 is YYEEEE. The CDR3 runs to 15 residues. CDR3 loop: CASSWGQGGDTEAFF. In DNA form, the CDR3 reads TGTGCCAGCAGCTGGGGACAGGGTGGGGACACTGAAGCTTTCTTT.

This clonotype was counted ten times or more. The chain employs TRBV11-2 and TRBJ2-2; TRBD2 is a possible D gene (5 bases). Germline CDR1 and CDR2: SGHAT and FQNNGV. V was shortened by 5 bases and J by 4 bases, with 17 bases between the two germline ends. The CDR3 contains 16 residues. The CDR3 DNA is TGTGCCAGCAGCCACGGAGGAGGCGCGCTCACCGGGGAGCTGTTTTTT. Residues: CASSHGGGALTGELFF.